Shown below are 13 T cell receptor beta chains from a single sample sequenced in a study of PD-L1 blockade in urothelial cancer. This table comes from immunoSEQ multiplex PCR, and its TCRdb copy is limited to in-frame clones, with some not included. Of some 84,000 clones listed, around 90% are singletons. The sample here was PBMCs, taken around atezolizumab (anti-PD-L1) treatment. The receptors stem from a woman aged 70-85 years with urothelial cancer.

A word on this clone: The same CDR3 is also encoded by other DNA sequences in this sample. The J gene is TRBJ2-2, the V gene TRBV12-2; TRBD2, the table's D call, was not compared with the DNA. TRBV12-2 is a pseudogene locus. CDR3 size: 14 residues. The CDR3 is CASRLATNTGELFF. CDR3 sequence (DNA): TGTGCAAGTCGCTTAGCTACTAACACCGGGGAGCTGTTTTTT.

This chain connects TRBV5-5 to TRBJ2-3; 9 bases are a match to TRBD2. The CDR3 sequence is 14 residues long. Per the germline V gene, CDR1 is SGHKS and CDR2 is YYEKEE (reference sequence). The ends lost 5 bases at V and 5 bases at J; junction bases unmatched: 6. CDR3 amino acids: CASSRGLARDTQYF. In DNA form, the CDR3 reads TGTGCCAGCAGTCGAGGACTAGCGAGAGATACGCAGTATTTT.

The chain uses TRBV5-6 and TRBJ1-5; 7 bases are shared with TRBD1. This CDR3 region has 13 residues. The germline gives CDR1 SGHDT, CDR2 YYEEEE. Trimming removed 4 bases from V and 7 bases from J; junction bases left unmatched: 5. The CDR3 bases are TGTGCCAGCAGCCCACAGGGGAACCAGCCCCAGCATTTT. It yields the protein CASSPQGNQPQHF. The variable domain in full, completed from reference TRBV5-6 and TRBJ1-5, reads DAGVTQSPTHLIKTRGQQVTLRCSPKSGHDTVSWYQQALGQGPQFIFQYYEEEERQRGNFPDRFSGHQFPNYSSELNVNALLLGDSALYLCASSPQGNQPQHFGDGTRLSIL.

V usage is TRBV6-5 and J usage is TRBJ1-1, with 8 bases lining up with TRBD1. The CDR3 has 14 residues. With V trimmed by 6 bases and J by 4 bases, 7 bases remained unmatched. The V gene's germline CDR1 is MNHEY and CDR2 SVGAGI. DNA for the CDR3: TGTGCCAGCAGGATCGGACAGGGTGGCACTGAAGCTTTCTTT. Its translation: CASRIGQGGTEAFF.

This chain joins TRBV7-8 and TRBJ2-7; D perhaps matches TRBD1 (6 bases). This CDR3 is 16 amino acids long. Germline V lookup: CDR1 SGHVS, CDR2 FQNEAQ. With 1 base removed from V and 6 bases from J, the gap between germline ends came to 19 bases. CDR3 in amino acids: CASSLVGPAGAFEQYF. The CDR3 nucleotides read TGTGCCAGCAGCTTAGTGGGACCCGCAGGGGCATTCGAGCAGTACTTC.

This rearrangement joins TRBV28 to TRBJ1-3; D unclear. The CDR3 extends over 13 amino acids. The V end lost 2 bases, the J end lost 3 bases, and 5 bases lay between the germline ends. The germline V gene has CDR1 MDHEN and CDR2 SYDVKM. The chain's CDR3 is CASSLQNGNTIYF. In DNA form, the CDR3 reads TGTGCCAGCAGTTTACAGAATGGAAACACCATATATTTT.

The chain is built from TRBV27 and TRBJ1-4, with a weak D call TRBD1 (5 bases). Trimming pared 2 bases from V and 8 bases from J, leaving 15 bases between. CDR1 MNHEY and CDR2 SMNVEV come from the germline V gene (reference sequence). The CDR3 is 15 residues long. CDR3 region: CASSLMRGHREKLFF. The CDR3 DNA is TGTGCCAGCAGTTTAATGCGTGGCCACAGGGAAAAACTGTTTTTT.

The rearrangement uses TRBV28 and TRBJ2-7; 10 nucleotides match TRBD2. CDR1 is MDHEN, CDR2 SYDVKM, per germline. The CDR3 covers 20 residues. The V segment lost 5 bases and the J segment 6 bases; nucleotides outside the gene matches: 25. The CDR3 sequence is CASSKKDTRTLRTSGREQYF. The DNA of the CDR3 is TGTGCCAGCAGTAAAAAGGACACACGGACTTTGAGGACTAGCGGCCGCGAGCAGTACTTC.

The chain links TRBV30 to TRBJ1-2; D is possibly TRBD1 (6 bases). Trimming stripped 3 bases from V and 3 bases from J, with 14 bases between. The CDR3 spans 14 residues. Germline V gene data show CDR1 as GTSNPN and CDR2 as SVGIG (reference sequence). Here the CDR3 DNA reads TGTGCCTGGAGGAAGGGAGGGGGGGACTATGGCTACACCTTC. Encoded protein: CAWRKGGGDYGYTF.

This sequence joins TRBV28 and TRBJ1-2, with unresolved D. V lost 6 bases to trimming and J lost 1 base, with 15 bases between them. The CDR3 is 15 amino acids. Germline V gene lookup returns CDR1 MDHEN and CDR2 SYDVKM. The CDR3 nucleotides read TGTGCCAGCAGGTACCCGAGACAAAATAACTATGGCTACACCTTC. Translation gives CASRYPRQNNYGYTF.

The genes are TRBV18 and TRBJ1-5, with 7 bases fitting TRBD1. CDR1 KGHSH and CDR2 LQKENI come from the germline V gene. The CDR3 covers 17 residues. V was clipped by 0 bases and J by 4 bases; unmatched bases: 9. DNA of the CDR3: TGTGCCAGCTCACCACCCGGGACAGCTAGCAATAATCAGCCCCAGCATTTT. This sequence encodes CASSPPGTASNNQPQHF. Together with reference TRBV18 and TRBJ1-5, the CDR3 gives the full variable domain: NAGVMQNPRHLVRRRGQEARLRCSPMKGHSHVYWYRQLPEEGLKFMVYLQKENIIDESGMPKERFSAEFPKEGPSILRIQQVVRGDSAAYFCASSPPGTASNNQPQHFGDGTRLSIL.

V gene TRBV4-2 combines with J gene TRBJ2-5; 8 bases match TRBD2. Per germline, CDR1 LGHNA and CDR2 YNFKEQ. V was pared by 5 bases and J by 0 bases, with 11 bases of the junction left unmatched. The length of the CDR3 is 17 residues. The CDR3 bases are TGTGCCAGCAGCGAGACTAGGGCTAGCGGGTACCAAGAGACCCAGTACTTC. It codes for CASSETRASGYQETQYF.

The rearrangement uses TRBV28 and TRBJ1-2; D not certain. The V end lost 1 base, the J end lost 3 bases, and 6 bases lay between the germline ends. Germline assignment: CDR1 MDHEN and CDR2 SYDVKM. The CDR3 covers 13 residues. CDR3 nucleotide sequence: TGTGCCAGCAGTTTATCTCCAGACTATGGCTACACCTTC. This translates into CASSLSPDYGYTF.